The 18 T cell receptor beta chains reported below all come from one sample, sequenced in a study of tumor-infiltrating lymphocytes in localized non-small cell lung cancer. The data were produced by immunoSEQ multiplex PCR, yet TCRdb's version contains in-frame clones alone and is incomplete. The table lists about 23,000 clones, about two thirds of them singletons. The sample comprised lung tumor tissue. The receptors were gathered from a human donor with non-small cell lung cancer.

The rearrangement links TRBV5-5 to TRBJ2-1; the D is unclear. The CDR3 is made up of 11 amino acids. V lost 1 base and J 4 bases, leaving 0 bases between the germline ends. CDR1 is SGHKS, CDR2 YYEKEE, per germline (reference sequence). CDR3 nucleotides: TGTGCCAGCAGCTTGTACAATGAGCAGTTCTTC. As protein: CASSLYNEQFF.

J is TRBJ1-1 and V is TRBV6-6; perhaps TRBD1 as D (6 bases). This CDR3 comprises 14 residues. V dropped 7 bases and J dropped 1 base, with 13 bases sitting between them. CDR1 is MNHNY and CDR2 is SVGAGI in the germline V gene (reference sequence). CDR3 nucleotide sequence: TGTGCCAGCACCTTGAGACAGGAGAACACTGAAGCTTTCTTT. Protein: CASTLRQENTEAFF.

The CDR3, as DNA: TGCGCCAGCAGCCTAGACCTGAACACCGGGGAGCTGTTTTTT. This codes for CASSLDLNTGELFF. The genes are TRBV5-1 and TRBJ2-2; D ambiguous. V lost 4 bases and J lost 1, with 8 bases in between. Germline loops: CDR1 SGHRS, CDR2 YFSETQ. This CDR3 contains 14 residues.

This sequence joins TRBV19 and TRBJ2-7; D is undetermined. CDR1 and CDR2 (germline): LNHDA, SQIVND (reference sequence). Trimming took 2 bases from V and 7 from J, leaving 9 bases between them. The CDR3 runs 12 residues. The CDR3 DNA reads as TGTGCCAGTAGTATATCCGGGCTTGAGCAGTACTTC. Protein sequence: CASSISGLEQYF.

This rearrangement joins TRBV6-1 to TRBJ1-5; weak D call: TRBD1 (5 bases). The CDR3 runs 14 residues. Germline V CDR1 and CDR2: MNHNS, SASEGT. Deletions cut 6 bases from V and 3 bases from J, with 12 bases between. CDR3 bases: TGTGCCAGCAGCCCAGGGTCGGTCAATCAGCCCCAGCATTTT. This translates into CASSPGSVNQPQHF.

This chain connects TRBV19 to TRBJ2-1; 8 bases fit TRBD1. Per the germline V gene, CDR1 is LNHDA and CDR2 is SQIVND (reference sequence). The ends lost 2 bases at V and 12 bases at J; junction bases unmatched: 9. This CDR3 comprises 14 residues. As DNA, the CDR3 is TGTGCCAGTAGTATACGGGCCAGGGGGCGGAGGCAGTTCTTC. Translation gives CASSIRARGRRQFF.

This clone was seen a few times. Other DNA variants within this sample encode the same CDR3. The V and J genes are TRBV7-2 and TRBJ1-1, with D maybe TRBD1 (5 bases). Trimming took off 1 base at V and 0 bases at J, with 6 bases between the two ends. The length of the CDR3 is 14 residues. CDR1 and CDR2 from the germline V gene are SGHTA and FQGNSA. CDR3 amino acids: CASSLGQLNTEAFF. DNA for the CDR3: TGTGCCAGCAGCTTAGGACAGCTGAACACTGAAGCTTTCTTT.

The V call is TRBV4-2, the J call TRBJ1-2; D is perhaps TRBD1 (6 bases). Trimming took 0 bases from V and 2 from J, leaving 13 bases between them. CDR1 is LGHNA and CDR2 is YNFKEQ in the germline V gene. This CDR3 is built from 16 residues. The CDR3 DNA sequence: TGTGCCAGCAGCCAAGAAATACACAGGGACAACTATGGCTACACCTTC. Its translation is CASSQEIHRDNYGYTF.

CDR3 coding DNA: TGTGCCATCAGAGCGGGGTTAGAGGGGCAGCCCCAGCATTTT. Its protein is CAIRAGLEGQPQHF. V gene TRBV10-3 combines with J gene TRBJ1-5; maybe TRBD1 (5 bases). The CDR3 has 14 residues. V was pared by 6 bases and J by 7 bases, with 16 bases between. Germline V gives CDR1 ENHRY, CDR2 SYGVKD.

This chain's CDR3 is CASSQGQVTDTQYF. The CDR3 DNA reads as TGCGCCAGCAGCCAAGGACAGGTAACAGATACGCAGTATTTT. V gene TRBV4-1 combines with J gene TRBJ2-3; maybe TRBD1 (6 bases). The V gene lost 1 base and the J gene lost 3 bases, with 8 bases spanning the gap. This CDR3 region has 14 residues. Germline-derived CDR1 and CDR2 are MGHRA and YSYEKL.

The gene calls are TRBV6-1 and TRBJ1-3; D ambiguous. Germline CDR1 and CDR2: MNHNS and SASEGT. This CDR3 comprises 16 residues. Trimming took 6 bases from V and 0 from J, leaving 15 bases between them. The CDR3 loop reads CASREQPPISGNTIYF. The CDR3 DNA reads TGTGCCAGCAGGGAACAGCCTCCCATCTCTGGAAACACCATATATTTT.

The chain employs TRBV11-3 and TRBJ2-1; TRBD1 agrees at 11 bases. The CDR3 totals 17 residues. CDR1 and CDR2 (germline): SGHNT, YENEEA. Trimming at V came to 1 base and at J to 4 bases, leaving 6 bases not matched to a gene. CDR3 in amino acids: CASSLGRTGGSYNEQFF. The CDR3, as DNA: TGTGCCAGCAGCTTAGGACGGACAGGGGGCTCGTACAATGAGCAGTTCTTC.

The CDR3 reads CASSGRGESYGYTF. The CDR3 nucleotides read TGTGCCAGCAGCGGAAGGGGGGAAAGCTATGGCTACACCTTC. The chain uses TRBV28 and TRBJ1-2; tentative D call: TRBD1 (6 bases). V lost 6 bases to trimming and J lost 4 bases, with 15 bases between them. The length of the CDR3 is 14 residues. From germline, CDR1 is MDHEN and CDR2 SYDVKM.

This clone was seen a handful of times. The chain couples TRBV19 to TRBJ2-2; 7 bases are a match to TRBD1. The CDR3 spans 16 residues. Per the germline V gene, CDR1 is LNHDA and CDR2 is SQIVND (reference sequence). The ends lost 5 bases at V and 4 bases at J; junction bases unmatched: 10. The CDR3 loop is CASSSGTAPLTGELFF. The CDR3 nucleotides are TGTGCCAGTAGTTCGGGGACAGCTCCACTCACCGGGGAGCTGTTTTTT.

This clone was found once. The CDR3 loop reads CASSFTTGTGNEKLFF. CDR3 DNA: TGCGCCAGCAGCTTTACTACCGGGACAGGCAATGAAAAACTGTTTTTT. The V call is TRBV5-1, the J call TRBJ1-4; 8 positions match TRBD1. V shed 2 bases and J 5 bases; nucleotides not matched to a gene: 8. The germline CDR1 and CDR2 sequences are SGHRS and YFSETQ. The CDR3 covers 16 residues.

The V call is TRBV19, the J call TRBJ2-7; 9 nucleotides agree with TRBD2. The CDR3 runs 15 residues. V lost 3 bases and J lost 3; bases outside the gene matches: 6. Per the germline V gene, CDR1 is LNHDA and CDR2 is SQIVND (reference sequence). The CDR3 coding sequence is TGTGCCAGTAGTATGACTCTAGCGGGAAACTACGAGCAGTACTTC. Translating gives CASSMTLAGNYEQYF.

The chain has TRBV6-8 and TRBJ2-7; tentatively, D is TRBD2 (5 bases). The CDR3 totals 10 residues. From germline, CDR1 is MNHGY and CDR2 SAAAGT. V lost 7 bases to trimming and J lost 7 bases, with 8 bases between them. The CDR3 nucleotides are TGTGCCAGCAACGGGGAAGAGCAGTACTTC. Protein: CASNGEEQYF.

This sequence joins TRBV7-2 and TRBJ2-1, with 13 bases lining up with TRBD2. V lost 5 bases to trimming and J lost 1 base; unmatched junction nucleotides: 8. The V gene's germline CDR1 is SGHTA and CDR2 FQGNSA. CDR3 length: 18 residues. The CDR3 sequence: CASSQGLAGASSYNEQFF. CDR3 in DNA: TGTGCCAGCAGCCAAGGACTAGCGGGAGCTTCTTCCTACAATGAGCAGTTCTTC.